Below, one T cell receptor (beta chain) is given with its context. These data belong to a study of blood T cell repertoires in COVID-19. Study in general: Collection of acute and convalescent COVID-19 samples took place in the United States, Italy and Spain. From T cells, B-cell-depleted T cells, or PBMCs came the material, which was cDNA or gDNA.

Original methodology: Reference gene primer amplification gave nucleated cell count estimates. The table came from immunoSEQ multiplex PCR; TCRdb's copy has only in-frame clones and leaves some out. D and trimming come from the DNA, and the V and J calls and clone size come from that table. The sample carries some 200,000 clones, approximately 90% recorded once. The source is a woman between 18 and 29 years old who had recovered from COVID-19. Specimen: peripheral blood.

The CDR3 loop reads CASSQRQGAGNTEAFF. The CDR3 coding sequence is TGTGCCAGCAGCCAACGACAGGGAGCAGGGAACACTGAAGCTTTCTTT. The chain employs TRBV7-6 and TRBJ1-1; TRBD1 agrees at 7 bases. There are 16 residues in the CDR3. Per the germline V gene, CDR1 is SGHVS and CDR2 is FNYEAQ. Germline trimming cut 5 bases from V and 1 base from J; bases unmatched to any gene: 10.